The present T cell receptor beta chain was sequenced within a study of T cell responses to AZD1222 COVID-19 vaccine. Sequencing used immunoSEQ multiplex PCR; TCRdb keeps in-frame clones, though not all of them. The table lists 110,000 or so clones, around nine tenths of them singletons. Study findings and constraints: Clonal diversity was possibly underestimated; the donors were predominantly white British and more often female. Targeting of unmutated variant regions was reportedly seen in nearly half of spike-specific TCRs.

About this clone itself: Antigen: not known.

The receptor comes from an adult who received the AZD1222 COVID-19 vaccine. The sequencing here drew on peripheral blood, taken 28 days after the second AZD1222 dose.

The CDR3 coding sequence is TGTGCTGGGTATGGCTACACCTTC. It is translated as CAGYGYTF. V usage is TRBV30 and J usage is TRBJ1-2; D remains ambiguous. The CDR3 is 8 residues long. Germline V gene sequence: CDR1 GTSNPN, CDR2 SVGIG (reference sequence).